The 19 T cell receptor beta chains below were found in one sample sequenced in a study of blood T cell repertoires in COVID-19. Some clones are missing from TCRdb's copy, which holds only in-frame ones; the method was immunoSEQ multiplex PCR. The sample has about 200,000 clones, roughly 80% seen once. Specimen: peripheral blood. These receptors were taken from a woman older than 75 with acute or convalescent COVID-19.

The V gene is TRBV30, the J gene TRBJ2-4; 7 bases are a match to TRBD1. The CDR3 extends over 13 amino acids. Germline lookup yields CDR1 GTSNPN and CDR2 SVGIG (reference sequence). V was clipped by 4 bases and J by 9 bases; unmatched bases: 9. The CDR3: CAWTTPTGAIQYF. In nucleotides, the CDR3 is TGTGCCTGGACCACCCCCACAGGGGCCATTCAGTACTTC.

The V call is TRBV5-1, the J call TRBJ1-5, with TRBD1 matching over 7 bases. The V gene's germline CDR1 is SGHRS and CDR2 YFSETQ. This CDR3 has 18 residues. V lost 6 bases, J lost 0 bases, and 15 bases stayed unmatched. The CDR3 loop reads CASMYPGRGDNSNQPQHF. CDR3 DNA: TGCGCCAGCATGTATCCGGGCAGGGGGGATAATAGCAATCAGCCCCAGCATTTT.

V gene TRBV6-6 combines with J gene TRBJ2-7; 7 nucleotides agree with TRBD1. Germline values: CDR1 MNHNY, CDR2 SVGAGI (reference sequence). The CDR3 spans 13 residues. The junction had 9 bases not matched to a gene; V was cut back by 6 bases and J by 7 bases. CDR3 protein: CASSFGTALEQYF. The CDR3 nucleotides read TGTGCCAGCAGCTTTGGGACAGCCCTAGAGCAGTACTTC.

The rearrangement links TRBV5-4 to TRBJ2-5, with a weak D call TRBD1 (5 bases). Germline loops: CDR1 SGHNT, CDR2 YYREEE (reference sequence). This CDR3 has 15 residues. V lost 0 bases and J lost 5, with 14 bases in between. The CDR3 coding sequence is TGTGCCAGCAGCTTGGAGGCTCAGGGTCGGGAGACCCAGTACTTC. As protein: CASSLEAQGRETQYF.

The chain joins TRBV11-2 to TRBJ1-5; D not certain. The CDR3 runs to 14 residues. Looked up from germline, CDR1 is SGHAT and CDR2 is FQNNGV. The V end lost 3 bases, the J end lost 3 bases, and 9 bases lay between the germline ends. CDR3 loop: CASSLAGINQPQHF. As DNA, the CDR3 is TGTGCCAGCAGCTTGGCCGGGATCAATCAGCCCCAGCATTTT.

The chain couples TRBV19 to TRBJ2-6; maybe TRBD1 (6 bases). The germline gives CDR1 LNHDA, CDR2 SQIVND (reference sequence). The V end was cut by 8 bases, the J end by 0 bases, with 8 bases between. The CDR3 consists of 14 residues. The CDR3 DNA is TGTGCCAGTCAGGGGTTCTCTGGGGCCAACGTCCTGACTTTC. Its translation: CASQGFSGANVLTF.

CDR3: CASSLEAGDNEQFF. CDR3 bases: TGTGCCAGCAGCTTAGAGGCAGGGGACAATGAGCAGTTCTTC. The chain carries TRBV7-2 and TRBJ2-1, with a possible D match to TRBD1 (6 bases). The V end lost 1 base, the J end lost 5 bases, and 9 bases lay between the germline ends. Germline V gene data show CDR1 as SGHTA and CDR2 as FQGNSA. This CDR3 region has 14 residues.

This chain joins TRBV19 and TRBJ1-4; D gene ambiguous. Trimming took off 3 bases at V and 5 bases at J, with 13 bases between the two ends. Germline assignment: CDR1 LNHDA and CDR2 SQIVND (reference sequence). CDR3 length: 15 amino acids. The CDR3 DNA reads TGTGCCAGTAGTATGAATATCCGCGGGAATGAAAAACTGTTTTTT. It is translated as CASSMNIRGNEKLFF.

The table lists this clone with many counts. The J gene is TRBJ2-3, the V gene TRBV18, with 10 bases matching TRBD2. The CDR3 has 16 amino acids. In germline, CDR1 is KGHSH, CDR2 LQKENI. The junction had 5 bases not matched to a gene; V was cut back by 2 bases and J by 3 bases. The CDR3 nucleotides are TGTGCCAGCTCACCATTGGGACTAGCGTTTACAGATACGCAGTATTTT. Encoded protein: CASSPLGLAFTDTQYF.

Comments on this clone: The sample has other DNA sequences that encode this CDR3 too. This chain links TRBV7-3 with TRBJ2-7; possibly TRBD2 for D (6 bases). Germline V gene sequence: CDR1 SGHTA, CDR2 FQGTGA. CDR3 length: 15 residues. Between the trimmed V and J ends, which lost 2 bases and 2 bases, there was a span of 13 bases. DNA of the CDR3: TGTGCCAGCAGCTTACAAGCGGGCGGAGCCTACGAGCAGTACTTC. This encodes CASSLQAGGAYEQYF. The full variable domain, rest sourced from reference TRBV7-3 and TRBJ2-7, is GAGVSQTPSNKVTEKGKYVELRCDPISGHTALYWYRQSLGQGPEFLIYFQGTGAADDSGLPNDRFFAVRPEGSVSTLKIQRTERGDSAVYLCASSLQAGGAYEQYFGPGTRLTVT.

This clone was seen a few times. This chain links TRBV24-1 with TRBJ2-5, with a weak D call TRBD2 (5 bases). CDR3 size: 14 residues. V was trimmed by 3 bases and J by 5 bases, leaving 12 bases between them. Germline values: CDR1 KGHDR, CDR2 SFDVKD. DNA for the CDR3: TGTGCCACCAGTGATACGCTAGCTACGGAGACCCAGTACTTC. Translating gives CATSDTLATETQYF.

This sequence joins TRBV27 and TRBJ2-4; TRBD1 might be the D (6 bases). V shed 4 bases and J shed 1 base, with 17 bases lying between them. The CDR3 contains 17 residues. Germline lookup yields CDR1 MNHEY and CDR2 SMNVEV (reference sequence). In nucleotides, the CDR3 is TGTGCCAGCAGTTCGCACTCAGGGGTCGAGGCCAAAAACATTCAGTACTTC. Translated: CASSSHSGVEAKNIQYF.

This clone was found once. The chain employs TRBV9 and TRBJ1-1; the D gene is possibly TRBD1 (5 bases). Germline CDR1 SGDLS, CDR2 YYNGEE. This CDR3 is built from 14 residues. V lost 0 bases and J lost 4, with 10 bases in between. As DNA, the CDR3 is TGTGCCAGCAGCGTAGCCGGGGACTCCACTGAAGCTTTCTTT. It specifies CASSVAGDSTEAFF.

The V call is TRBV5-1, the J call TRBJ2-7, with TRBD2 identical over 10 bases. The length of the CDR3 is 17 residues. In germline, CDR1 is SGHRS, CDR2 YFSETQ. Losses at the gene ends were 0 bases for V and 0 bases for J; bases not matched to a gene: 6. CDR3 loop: CASSLGGTSVSSYEQYF. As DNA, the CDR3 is TGCGCCAGCAGCTTGGGGGGGACTAGCGTGAGCTCCTACGAGCAGTACTTC.

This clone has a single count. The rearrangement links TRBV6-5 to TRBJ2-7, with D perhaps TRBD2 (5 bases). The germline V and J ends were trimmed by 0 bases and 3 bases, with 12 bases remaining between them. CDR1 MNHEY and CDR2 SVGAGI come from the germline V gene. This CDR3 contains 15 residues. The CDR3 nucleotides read TGTGCCAGCAGTTACTCTGGAGCGAGCGGCTACGAGCAGTACTTC. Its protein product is CASSYSGASGYEQYF.

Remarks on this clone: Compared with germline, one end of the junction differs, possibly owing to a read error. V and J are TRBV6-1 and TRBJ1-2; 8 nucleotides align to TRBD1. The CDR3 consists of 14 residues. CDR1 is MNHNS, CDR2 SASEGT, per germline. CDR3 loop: CASTETGGSYGYTF. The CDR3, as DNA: TGTGCCAGCACTGAAACAGGGGGAAGCTATGGCTACACCTTC.

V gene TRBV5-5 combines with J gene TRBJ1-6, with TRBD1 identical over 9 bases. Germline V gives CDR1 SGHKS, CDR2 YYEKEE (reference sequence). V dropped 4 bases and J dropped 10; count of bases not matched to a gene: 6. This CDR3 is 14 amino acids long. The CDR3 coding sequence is TGTGCCAGCAGCCTCGGGACAGGGAACTCACCCCTCCACTTT. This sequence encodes CASSLGTGNSPLHF.

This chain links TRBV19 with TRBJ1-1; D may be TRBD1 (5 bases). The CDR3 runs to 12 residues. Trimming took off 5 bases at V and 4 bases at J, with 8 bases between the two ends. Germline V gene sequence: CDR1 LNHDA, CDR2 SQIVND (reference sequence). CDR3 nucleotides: TGTGCCAGTAGTTGGAGGGGCACTGAAGCTTTCTTT. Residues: CASSWRGTEAFF.

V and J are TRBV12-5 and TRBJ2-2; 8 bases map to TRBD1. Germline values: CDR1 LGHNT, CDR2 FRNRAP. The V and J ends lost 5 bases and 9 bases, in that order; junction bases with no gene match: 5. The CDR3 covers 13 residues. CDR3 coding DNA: TGTGCTAGTGGTCCAGGACAGGGACGGGAGCTGTTTTTT. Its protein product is CASGPGQGRELFF.